This passage covers 12 T cell receptor beta chains from one sample sequenced in a study of T cell changes during pregnancy in multiple sclerosis. Some clones are missing from TCRdb's copy, which holds only in-frame ones; the method was immunoSEQ multiplex PCR. The table has tens of thousands of clones, about 94% seen once. The source material was peripheral blood, sampled in the third trimester of pregnancy. The receptors were gathered from a female donor in good health, enrolled as a control in a pregnancy study.

The chain joins TRBV6-1 to TRBJ2-5; D is undetermined. The germline V and J ends were trimmed by 6 bases and 0 bases, with 5 bases remaining between them. CDR1 is MNHNS, CDR2 SASEGT, per germline. The CDR3 covers 12 residues. The DNA of the CDR3 is TGTGCCAGCAGCCAGTACCAAGAGACCCAGTACTTC. It encodes CASSQYQETQYF.

The rearrangement joins TRBV18 to TRBJ1-2, with D hard to call. The CDR3 is 12 residues long. CDR1 KGHSH and CDR2 LQKENI come from the germline V gene. V was clipped by 3 bases and J by 6 bases, with 8 bases between them. The CDR3 bases are TGTGCCAGCTCACCGGGAGACCATGGCTACACCTTC. Translated: CASSPGDHGYTF.

This chain links TRBV25-1 with TRBJ2-3; 7 nucleotides match TRBD1. Germline values: CDR1 MGHDK, CDR2 SYGVNS. The V segment lost 4 bases and the J segment 0 bases; nucleotides outside the gene matches: 13. The length of the CDR3 is 18 residues. Here the CDR3 DNA reads TGTGCCAGCAGTGGATTTTCCCGACAGGGCAGGAGCACAGATACGCAGTATTTT. Protein sequence: CASSGFSRQGRSTDTQYF.

The chain links TRBV4-2 to TRBJ2-1, with TRBD2 matching over 15 bases. This CDR3 is 18 amino acids long. Germline lookup yields CDR1 LGHNA and CDR2 YNFKEQ. The V and J ends lost 1 base and 9 bases, in that order; junction bases with no gene match: 10. CDR3: CASSQAPGLAGGFSEQFF. In DNA form, the CDR3 reads TGTGCCAGCAGCCAAGCTCCGGGACTAGCGGGAGGATTCAGTGAGCAGTTCTTC.

This rearrangement joins TRBV19 to TRBJ1-5; D call uncertain. Looked up from germline, CDR1 is LNHDA and CDR2 is SQIVND (reference sequence). V dropped 1 base and J dropped 3 bases, with 10 bases sitting between them. This CDR3 region has 15 residues. In DNA form, the CDR3 reads TGTGCCAGTAGTATAGCAATCCAAAACAATCAGCCCCAGCATTTT. This gives the protein CASSIAIQNNQPQHF.

This chain links TRBV6-1 with TRBJ1-2; 8 bases are shared with TRBD1. Germline loops: CDR1 MNHNS, CDR2 SASEGT. This CDR3 contains 13 residues. Trimming at V came to 6 bases and at J to 8 bases, leaving 8 bases not matched to a gene. In nucleotides, the CDR3 is TGTGCCAGCAGGCCTCAGGGGGCTGAAGGCTACACCTTC. Translating gives CASRPQGAEGYTF.

The chain has TRBV19 and TRBJ2-5; unclear D gene. This CDR3 comprises 11 residues. V was cut by 5 bases and J by 5 bases, with 6 bases left in between. CDR1 is LNHDA, CDR2 SQIVND, per germline (reference sequence). The CDR3 spells CASSPGETQYF. The DNA of the CDR3 is TGTGCCAGTAGTCCCGGGGAGACCCAGTACTTC.

This chain links TRBV6-5 with TRBJ2-7; 7 nucleotides align to TRBD2. Germline CDR1 reads MNHEY; CDR2 reads SVGAGI. With 6 bases clipped from V and 7 bases from J, the junction kept 9 bases outside the gene matches. The length of the CDR3 is 13 residues. CDR3 nucleotide sequence: TGTGCCAGCAGACTCGATCTAGCGGAGGAGCAGTACTTC. Its translation: CASRLDLAEEQYF.

This chain uses TRBV19 with TRBJ1-2, with D uncertain. This CDR3 has 15 residues. V shed 5 bases and J shed 3 bases, with 16 bases lying between them. In germline, CDR1 is LNHDA, CDR2 SQIVND (reference sequence). CDR3 residues: CASSRRGGGDYGYTF. CDR3 in DNA: TGTGCCAGTAGTCGGCGGGGTGGAGGCGACTATGGCTACACCTTC.

The rearrangement joins TRBV19 to TRBJ1-2; D gene uncertain. CDR1 is LNHDA, CDR2 SQIVND, per germline (reference sequence). Trimming removed 5 bases at V and 4 bases at J, with 17 bases between. CDR3 length equals 15 residues. DNA of the CDR3: TGTGCCAGTAGTCCCAGTTTCGGGTATAGCTATGGCTACACCTTC. Its translation: CASSPSFGYSYGYTF.

This chain uses TRBV12-5 with TRBJ1-2; no clear D gene. The CDR3 extends over 11 amino acids. Per the germline V gene, CDR1 is LGHNT and CDR2 is FRNRAP. The germline V and J ends were trimmed by 6 bases and 8 bases, with 10 bases remaining between them. The CDR3 DNA follows: TGTGCTAGTGGAAGGGAGCGCGGCTACACCTTC. This codes for CASGRERGYTF.

The chain recombines TRBV20-1 with TRBJ2-5; D is perhaps TRBD1 (6 bases). Germline assignment: CDR1 DFQATT and CDR2 SNEGSKA (reference sequence). The V gene lost 4 bases and the J gene lost 7 bases, with 10 bases spanning the gap. There are 11 residues in the CDR3. CDR3 sequence reads: CSANVQGTQYF. DNA for the CDR3: TGCAGTGCTAACGTACAGGGGACCCAGTACTTC.